One sample yielded the 12 T cell receptor beta chains listed below, sequenced in a study of neoadjuvant anti-PD-1 for oral cavity cancer. Time point described: after neoadjuvant nivolumab, at surgical resection. The protocol was immunoSEQ multiplex PCR, while the TCRdb copy is restricted to in-frame clones and leaves out a portion. Here the sample spans roughly 40,000 clones, 77% being singletons. Sequencing used PBMCs, obtained after nivolumab (anti-PD-1) treatment. These receptor sequences come from a person aged 40 to 85 with oral cavity squamous cell carcinoma.

The rearrangement joins TRBV6-1 to TRBJ1-1; D not resolved. Germline values: CDR1 MNHNS, CDR2 SASEGT. V shed 6 bases and J shed 1 base, with 12 bases lying between them. The CDR3 is 14 amino acids. The CDR3 DNA reads TGTGCCAGCAGACCCGGACCACAGAACACTGAAGCTTTCTTT. Protein product: CASRPGPQNTEAFF.

V and J are TRBV6-1 and TRBJ2-3; TRBD2 aligns across 9 bases. Germline values: CDR1 MNHNS, CDR2 SASEGT. The CDR3 totals 15 residues. The ends lost 5 bases at V and 6 bases at J; junction bases unmatched: 9. Written as DNA, the CDR3 is TGTGCCAGCAGTCCCGGGACTAGCAATAGGGATACGCAGTATTTT. Amino acids: CASSPGTSNRDTQYF.

The chain joins TRBV5-1 to TRBJ1-1, with unresolved D. Deletions cut 0 bases from V and 1 base from J, with 10 bases between. The CDR3 sequence is 15 residues long. The germline V gene has CDR1 SGHRS and CDR2 YFSETQ. The CDR3 DNA reads as TGCGCCAGCAGCTTGGACGGACGCGGGAACACTGAAGCTTTCTTT. Its protein is CASSLDGRGNTEAFF.

The chain has TRBV5-4 and TRBJ2-3; tentative D call: TRBD2 (6 bases). The germline gives CDR1 SGHNT, CDR2 YYREEE (reference sequence). This CDR3 has 15 amino acids. V dropped 0 bases and J dropped 4 bases, with 12 bases sitting between them. The CDR3 here is CASSLAGGKADTQYF. The CDR3 DNA is TGTGCCAGCAGCTTGGCCGGGGGTAAGGCAGATACGCAGTATTTT.

This clone was found once. The chain joins TRBV28 to TRBJ1-1; 8 bases are a match to TRBD1. Germline loops: CDR1 MDHEN, CDR2 SYDVKM. The V segment lost 6 bases and the J segment 3 bases; nucleotides outside the gene matches: 3. This CDR3 has 13 residues. CDR3 nucleotide sequence: TGTGCCAGCAGAAGACAGGGGTACACTGAAGCTTTCTTT. It is translated as CASRRQGYTEAFF.

This clone came up a few times. The genes are TRBV27 and TRBJ2-7; perhaps D is TRBD1 or TRBD2 (7 bases each). Trimming shortened V by 2 bases and J by 4 bases, and 18 bases separated the two germline ends. The CDR3 contains 16 residues. CDR1 MNHEY and CDR2 SMNVEV come from the germline V gene (reference sequence). This CDR3 is CASSLGRDSLGYEQYF. Here the CDR3 DNA reads TGTGCCAGCAGTTTAGGGAGGGACAGCCTCGGATACGAGCAGTACTTC.

The chain carries TRBV7-9 and TRBJ2-2; the match to TRBD1 covers 12 bases. Unmatched junction bases numbered 6, after V lost 3 bases and J lost 4 bases. The germline V gene encodes CDR1 SEHNR and CDR2 FQNEAQ (reference sequence). There are 17 residues in the CDR3. This CDR3 is CASSLGQGARRTGELFF. CDR3 sequence (DNA): TGTGCCAGCAGCTTGGGACAGGGGGCGCGTCGCACCGGGGAGCTGTTTTTT. The full variable domain, with the rest looked up from reference TRBV7-9 and TRBJ2-2, is DTGVSQNPRHKITKRGQNVTFRCDPISEHNRLYWYRQTLGQGPEFLTYFQNEAQLEKSRLLSDRFSAERPKGSFSTLEIQRTEQGDSAMYLCASSLGQGARRTGELFFGEGSRLTVL.

The chain has TRBV10-3 and TRBJ1-1, with D perhaps matching TRBD1 (5 bases). The CDR3 has 13 residues. V lost 4 bases to trimming and J lost 1 base, with 7 bases between them. Germline CDR1 reads ENHRY; CDR2 reads SYGVKD. The CDR3: CAISGGPNTEAFF. CDR3 nucleotides: TGTGCCATCAGTGGGGGACCGAACACTGAAGCTTTCTTT.

This clone was seen only a few times. The chain carries TRBV2 and TRBJ1-6; TRBD1 aligns across 8 bases. In germline, CDR1 is SNHLY, CDR2 FYNNEI. The ends lost 4 bases at V and 9 bases at J; junction bases unmatched: 11. The length of the CDR3 is 16 residues. In DNA form, the CDR3 reads TGTGCCAGCAGTGCTAGGACAGGGAGTGGGAGTTCACCCCTCCACTTT. It translates to CASSARTGSGSSPLHF.

The chain has TRBV6-5 and TRBJ1-1, with D tentatively TRBD1 (6 bases). This CDR3 is built from 14 residues. In germline, CDR1 is MNHEY, CDR2 SVGAGI. V lost 4 bases to trimming and J lost 1 base, with 10 bases between them. Written as DNA, the CDR3 is TGTGCCAGCAGTTCCGGGGGGGCGAACACTGAAGCTTTCTTT. It codes for CASSSGGANTEAFF.

The V and J genes are TRBV6-4 and TRBJ2-7; D not certain. Deletions cut 8 bases from V and 6 bases from J, with 8 bases between. Germline CDR1 and CDR2: MRHNA and SNTAGT. The CDR3 covers 10 residues. CDR3: CASPRAEQYF. The CDR3 nucleotides read TGTGCCAGCCCTAGAGCCGAGCAGTACTTC.

This chain connects TRBV14 to TRBJ2-1, with D perhaps TRBD2 (6 bases). Trimming removed 4 bases at V and 9 bases at J, with 22 bases between. The germline gives CDR1 SGHDN, CDR2 FVKESK. The CDR3 covers 16 residues. The CDR3 loop is CASSPFRDQRVGEQFF. The CDR3 DNA is TGTGCCAGCAGCCCCTTCCGGGACCAGCGGGTAGGTGAGCAGTTCTTC.